This T cell receptor beta chain was captured by sequencing in a study of cytomegalovirus exposure and HLA in healthy donors. Overall study findings and caveats: Across donors, most TCRs were seen rarely, yet some public ones were widespread. Specificity of three CMV-associated chains for CMV antigens was verified in vitro. Indistinguishability led to the exclusion of some V segments, TRBV6-2 and TRBV6-3 included.

As regards this clone: The antigen is not known.

Primers: 60 Vbeta forward and 13 Jbeta reverse. Sequencing used immunoSEQ multiplex PCR; TCRdb keeps in-frame clones, though not all of them. This table holds roughly 120,000 clones, 80% found once. With V trimmed by 5 bases and J by 0 bases, 2 bases remained unmatched. Germline CDR1 SGHTA, CDR2 FQGTGA. The CDR3 is 16 residues long. Sequencing used PBMCs. This chain uses TRBV7-3 with TRBJ2-2; 11 nucleotides match TRBD2. The receptor comes from a man in his forties or fifties in good health and CMV-seronegative. Here the CDR3 reads CASSRLAGSNTGELFF. DNA for the CDR3: TGTGCCAGCAGCCGACTAGCGGGATCGAACACCGGGGAGCTGTTTTTT. Using reference TRBV7-3 and TRBJ2-2 for the parts outside the CDR3, the full variable domain is GAGVSQTPSNKVTEKGKYVELRCDPISGHTALYWYRQSLGQGPEFLIYFQGTGAADDSGLPNDRFFAVRPEGSVSTLKIQRTERGDSAVYLCASSRLAGSNTGELFFGEGSRLTVL.